A selection of T cell receptor beta chains follows, all from one sample in a study of CD8+ T cells in alopecia areata. Clones were read by immunoSEQ multiplex PCR, and TCRdb kept only the in-frame ones, dropping some. The sample contains 180,000 or so clones, less than 75% of which appear only once. The sequencing used CD4+ T cells sorted from blood, collected at approximately week 56, from a patient treated with tofacitinib. The receptor set was obtained from a human donor with alopecia areata. Both conserved end residues are part of each CDR3. A D gene is named only where the DNA matches it firmly. Part of the rows lack a size; the others show once, few, many or a class for expanded clones.

v_gene	d_gene	abundance	j_gene	CDR3aa	CDR3nt
TRBV7-9	.	.	TRBJ1-1	CATLDRANTEAFF	TGTGCCACCTTGGACAGAGCGAACACTGAAGCTTTCTTT
TRBV18	.	.	TRBJ1-2	CASSPPTRPSGYTF	TGTGCCAGCTCACCACCGACTCGGCCTAGCGGCTACACCTTC
TRBV19	TRBD1	.	TRBJ1-2	CASSKSGTGNYGYTF	TGTGCCAGTAGTAAATCCGGGACAGGGAACTATGGCTACACCTTC
TRBV19	.	.	TRBJ2-7	CASSPEVGAYEQYF	TGTGCCAGTAGTCCAGAGGTCGGGGCCTACGAGCAGTACTTC
TRBV4-2	TRBD2	.	TRBJ2-4	CASSQQLAGGLNIQYF	TGTGCCAGCAGCCAACAACTAGCGGGGGGGCTCAACATTCAGTACTTC
TRBV6-5	TRBD1	.	TRBJ1-1	CASSYSGQGNTEAFF	TGTGCCAGCAGTTACTCGGGACAGGGGAACACTGAAGCTTTCTTT
TRBV5-1	TRBD2	.	TRBJ2-3	CASSLTGTSGTDTQYF	TGCGCCAGCAGCTTGACCGGGACTAGCGGCACAGATACGCAGTATTTT
TRBV30	.	.	TRBJ1-1	CAWSVRGMAFF	TGTGCCTGGAGTGTACGGGGGATGGCTTTCTTT
TRBV5-6	.	.	TRBJ2-7	CASNSRGLTYEQYF	TGTGCCAGCAACTCTCGGGGGCTGACCTACGAGCAGTACTTC
TRBV30	.	.	TRBJ1-4	CAWRTWDEKLFF	TGTGCCTGGAGAACCTGGGATGAAAAACTGTTTTTT
TRBV5-1	TRBD1	few	TRBJ1-2	CASSLDGQGSYGYTF	TGCGCCAGCAGCTTGGACGGACAGGGGAGCTATGGCTACACCTTC
TRBV30	TRBD1	.	TRBJ1-6	CAWSLKQGGAWSYNSPLHF	TGTGCCTGGAGCTTAAAACAAGGGGGCGCATGGTCCTATAATTCACCCCTCCACTTT
TRBV7-9	.	once	TRBJ2-7	CASRIDPSYEQYF	TGTGCCAGCAGGATCGACCCGTCCTACGAGCAGTACTTC
TRBV10-3	.	.	TRBJ1-2	CAISDGVGSDYTF	TGTGCCATCAGTGATGGAGTGGGTTCGGACTACACCTTC